Presented here are 12 T cell receptor beta chains from one specimen sequenced in a study of CD4 T cells in relation to SARS-CoV-2 and coronaviruses. No antigen has been identified for these receptors. The method was immunoSEQ multiplex PCR; TCRdb's version includes in-frame clones alone and lacks a portion of them. The top ten hold just over 20% of the sample, which has 35,000 to 40,000 clones, about three quarters seen once. The sample consisted of memory CD4+ T cells from PBMCs, cultured in vitro. These receptors were obtained from an adult with COVID-19.

The V call is TRBV6-5, the J call TRBJ2-7, with 13 bases lining up with TRBD2. Per the germline V gene, CDR1 is MNHEY and CDR2 is SVGAGI. Losses at the gene ends were 5 bases for V and 2 bases for J; bases not matched to a gene: 3. There are 15 residues in the CDR3. CDR3 residues: CASSRTSGGTYEQYF. The DNA of the CDR3 is TGTGCCAGCAGTCGGACTAGCGGGGGAACCTACGAGCAGTACTTC.

The rearrangement uses TRBV5-6 and TRBJ1-1, with unresolved D. The germline V gene encodes CDR1 SGHDT and CDR2 YYEEEE. This CDR3 contains 16 residues. Trimming left V 3 bases short and J 3 bases short, with 18 bases between. The CDR3 DNA reads TGTGCCAGCAGCTCCTTGGGGTACTTGTTGGACACTGAAGCTTTCTTT. Protein sequence: CASSSLGYLLDTEAFF.

The chain recombines TRBV6-6 with TRBJ1-6, with TRBD1 matching over 7 bases. The CDR3 consists of 18 residues. J was trimmed by 0 bases and V by 5 bases; bases with no gene match: 10. Germline V gene sequence: CDR1 MNHNY, CDR2 SVGAGI (reference sequence). CDR3 protein: CASSRDRDSSSYNSPLHF. CDR3 DNA sequence: TGTGCCAGCAGTCGAGACCGGGACAGTAGCTCCTATAATTCACCCCTCCACTTT.

J is TRBJ2-5 and V is TRBV6-2 or TRBV6-3, with 10 bases lining up with TRBD2. CDR3 length: 15 residues. V lost 5 bases, J lost 0 bases, and 3 bases stayed unmatched. Germline V gene data show CDR1 as MNHEY and CDR2 as SVGEGT. The CDR3 here is CASSPGLANQETQYF. DNA of the CDR3: TGTGCCAGCAGTCCGGGACTAGCGAACCAAGAGACCCAGTACTTC.

This chain joins TRBV27 and TRBJ2-1; 13 nucleotides match TRBD2. CDR3 length: 21 residues. Germline assignment: CDR1 MNHEY and CDR2 SMNVEV (reference sequence). The ends lost 5 bases at V and 2 bases at J; junction bases unmatched: 18. The CDR3 nucleotides read TGTGCCAGCAGTCCTAGACAACCGGGACTAGCGGGATATGGCGCCTACAATGAGCAGTTCTTC. As protein: CASSPRQPGLAGYGAYNEQFF.

This clone has just one count. This chain connects TRBV5-5 to TRBJ2-7; no clear D gene. Trimming removed 0 bases from V and 1 base from J, with 20 bases in between. The CDR3 has 18 amino acids. Per germline, CDR1 SGHKS and CDR2 YYEKEE (reference sequence). CDR3 sequence (DNA): TGTGCCAGCAGCTTGGCCGTGTCGTTGGCAGGAACGTCCTACGAGCAGTACTTC. Translated, it gives CASSLAVSLAGTSYEQYF.

V is TRBV4-2 and J is TRBJ2-7; TRBD2 matches 8 bases. Trimming cost V 1 base and J 5 bases; bases outside gene matches: 13. CDR1 and CDR2 from the germline V gene are LGHNA and YNFKEQ. This CDR3 contains 17 residues. The CDR3 DNA sequence: TGTGCCAGCAGCCAAGGGACAGAGGGACTAGTTTACGACGAGCAGTACTTC. Residues: CASSQGTEGLVYDEQYF.

V gene TRBV18 combines with J gene TRBJ1-1; the D gene is possibly TRBD1 (5 bases). From germline, CDR1 is KGHSH and CDR2 LQKENI. V lost 0 bases to trimming and J lost 4 bases, with 18 bases between them. CDR3 length equals 17 residues. CDR3 nucleotide sequence: TGTGCCAGCTCACCACCCCGGGAATATTGGGGGTCCACTGAAGCTTTCTTT. It encodes CASSPPREYWGSTEAFF.

This chain links TRBV7-8 with TRBJ2-5, with D perhaps TRBD2 (6 bases). In germline, CDR1 is SGHVS, CDR2 FQNEAQ. Trimming pared 8 bases from V and 5 bases from J, leaving 15 bases between. The CDR3 covers 13 residues. CDR3 in amino acids: CASARDWVETQYF. The CDR3 coding sequence is TGTGCCAGCGCGCGGGATTGGGTTGAGACCCAGTACTTC.

The J gene is TRBJ2-7, the V gene TRBV6-5; 7 bases map to TRBD1. Germline CDR1 and CDR2: MNHEY and SVGAGI. This CDR3 comprises 14 residues. J lost 3 bases, V lost 8 bases, and 10 bases had no gene match. CDR3 sequence reads: CASARNRDSYEQYF. DNA of the CDR3: TGTGCCAGCGCCCGTAACCGGGACAGCTACGAGCAGTACTTC.

The V gene is TRBV12-3 or TRBV12-4, the J gene TRBJ2-7; D not resolved. Trimming cost V 3 bases and J 3 bases, with 9 bases left between them. This CDR3 is 13 amino acids long. The CDR3 DNA reads as TGTGCCAGCAGTTTCGGCGAAGTCTACGAGCAGTACTTC. Translation: CASSFGEVYEQYF.

This chain connects TRBV5-1 to TRBJ2-5, with 7 bases identical to TRBD1. The germline gives CDR1 SGHRS, CDR2 YFSETQ. The V and J ends lost 0 bases and 5 bases, in that order; junction bases with no gene match: 7. The CDR3 has 15 amino acids. In DNA form, the CDR3 reads TGCGCCAGCAGCTTGGCCCCACAGGGGCGGGAGACCCAGTACTTC. This encodes CASSLAPQGRETQYF.